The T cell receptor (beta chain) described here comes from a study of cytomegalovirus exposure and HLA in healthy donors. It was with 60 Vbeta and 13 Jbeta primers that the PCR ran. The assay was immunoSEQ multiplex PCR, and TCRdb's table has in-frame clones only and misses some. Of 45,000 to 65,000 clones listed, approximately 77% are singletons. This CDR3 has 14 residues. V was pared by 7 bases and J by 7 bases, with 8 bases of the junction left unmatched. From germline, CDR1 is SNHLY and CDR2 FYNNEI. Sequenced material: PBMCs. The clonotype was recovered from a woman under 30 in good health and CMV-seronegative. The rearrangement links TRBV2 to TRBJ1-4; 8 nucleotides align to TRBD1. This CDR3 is CASTRQGTAEKLFF. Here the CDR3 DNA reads TGTGCCAGCACGCGACAGGGGACGGCTGAAAAACTGTTTTTT.